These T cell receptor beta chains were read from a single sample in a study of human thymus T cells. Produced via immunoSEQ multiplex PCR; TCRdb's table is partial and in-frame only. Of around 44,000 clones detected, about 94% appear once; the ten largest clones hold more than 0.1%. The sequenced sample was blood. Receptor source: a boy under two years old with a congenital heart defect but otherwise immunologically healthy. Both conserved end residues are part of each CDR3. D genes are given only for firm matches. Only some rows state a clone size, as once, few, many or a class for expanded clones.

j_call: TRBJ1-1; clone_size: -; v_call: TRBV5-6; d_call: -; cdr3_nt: TGTGCCAGCAGCTCCACAGGGAAGGGGAACACTGAAGCTTTCTTT; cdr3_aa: CASSSTGKGNTEAFF
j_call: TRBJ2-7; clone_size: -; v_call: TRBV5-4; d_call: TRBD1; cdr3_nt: TGTGCCAGCAGCACCGGGACAGGGGCCTACGAGCAGTACTTC; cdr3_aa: CASSTGTGAYEQYF
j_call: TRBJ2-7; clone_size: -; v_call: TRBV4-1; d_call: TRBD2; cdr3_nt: TGCGCCAGCAGCCAAGATCGGACTAGCGGGGGGGCCTACGAGCAGTACTTC; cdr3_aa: CASSQDRTSGGAYEQYF
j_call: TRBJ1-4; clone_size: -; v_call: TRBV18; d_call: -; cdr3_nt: TGTGCCAGCTCACCAGGGGCCGCAACTAATGAAAAACTGTTTTTT; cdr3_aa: CASSPGAATNEKLFF
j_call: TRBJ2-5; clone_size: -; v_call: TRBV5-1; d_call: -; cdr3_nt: TGCGCCAGCAGCTTGACCGGGACACCCCAAGAGACCCAGTACTTC; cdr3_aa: CASSLTGTPQETQYF
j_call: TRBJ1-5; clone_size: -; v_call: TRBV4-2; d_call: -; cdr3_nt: TGTGCCAGCAGCCAAGAAACACGCAATCAGCCCCAGCATTTT; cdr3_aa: CASSQETRNQPQHF
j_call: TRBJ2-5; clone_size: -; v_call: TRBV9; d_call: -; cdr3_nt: TGTGCCGGCAGCCCACCACGGGGGTCCGGGGAGACCCAGTACTTC; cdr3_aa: CAGSPPRGSGETQYF
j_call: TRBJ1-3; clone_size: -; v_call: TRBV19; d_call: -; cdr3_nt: TGTGCCAGTAGTAAGCAGGGATTTGGAAACACCATATATTTT; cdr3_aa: CASSKQGFGNTIYF
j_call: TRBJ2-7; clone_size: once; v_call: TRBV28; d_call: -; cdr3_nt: TGTGCCAGCACCTGGGGCTCGAGCTCCTACGAGCAGTACTTC; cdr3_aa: CASTWGSSSYEQYF
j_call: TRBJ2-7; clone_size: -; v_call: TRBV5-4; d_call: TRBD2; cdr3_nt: TGTGCCAGCAGCACTAGCGGGGATCTATTTGAGCAGTACTTC; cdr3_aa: CASSTSGDLFEQYF
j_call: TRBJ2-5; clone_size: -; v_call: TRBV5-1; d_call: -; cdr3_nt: TGCGCCAGCAGCCGACAGATCCCCCAAGAGACCCAGTACTTC; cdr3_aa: CASSRQIPQETQYF
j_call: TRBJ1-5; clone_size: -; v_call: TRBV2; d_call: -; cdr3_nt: TGTGCCAGCAGTGAAGGGGGGAATCAGCCCCAGCATTTT; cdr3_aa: CASSEGGNQPQHF
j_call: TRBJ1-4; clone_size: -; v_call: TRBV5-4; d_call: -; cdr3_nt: TGTGCCAGCAGCTTGGCTAACGGGCGCAATGAAAAACTGTTTTTT; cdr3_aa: CASSLANGRNEKLFF
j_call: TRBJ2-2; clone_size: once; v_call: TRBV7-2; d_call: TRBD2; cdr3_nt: TGTGCCAGCAGCTTAGTAGACGGACTAGCGTTTGCCGGGGAGCTGTTTTTT; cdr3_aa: CASSLVDGLAFAGELFF
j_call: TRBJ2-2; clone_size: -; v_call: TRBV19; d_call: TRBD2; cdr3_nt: TGTGCCAGTAGTATAACCCTAGCGGGGGGGCCCGGGGAGCTGTTTTTT; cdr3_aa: CASSITLAGGPGELFF
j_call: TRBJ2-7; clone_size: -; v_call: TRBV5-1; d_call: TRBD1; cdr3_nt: TGCGCCAGCAGCTTCGGACAGGGGGCCGGGGAGCAGTACTTC; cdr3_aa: CASSFGQGAGEQYF
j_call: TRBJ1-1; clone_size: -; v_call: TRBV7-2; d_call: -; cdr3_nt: TGTGCCAGCAGCTTACGGGGGTTGAACACTGAAGCTTTCTTT; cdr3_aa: CASSLRGLNTEAFF
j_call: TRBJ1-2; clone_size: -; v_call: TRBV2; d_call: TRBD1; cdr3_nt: TGTGCCAGTCAAACAGGGGGCAGTGGCTATGGCTACACCTTC; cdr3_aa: CASQTGGSGYGYTF
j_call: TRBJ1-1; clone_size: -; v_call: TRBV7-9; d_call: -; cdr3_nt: TGTGCCAGCATCGCGGACCGAGCCAACACTGAAGCTTTCTTT; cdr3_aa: CASIADRANTEAFF
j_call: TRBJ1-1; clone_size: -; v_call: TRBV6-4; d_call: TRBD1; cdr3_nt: TGTGCCAGCAGTTTTAGACAGGGGCGATCTTTCACTGAAGCTTTCTTT; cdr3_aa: CASSFRQGRSFTEAFF
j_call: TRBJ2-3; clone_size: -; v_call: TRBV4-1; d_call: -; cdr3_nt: TGCGCCAGCAGCCAAGATGAACTCCTCACAGATACGCAGTATTTT; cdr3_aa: CASSQDELLTDTQYF
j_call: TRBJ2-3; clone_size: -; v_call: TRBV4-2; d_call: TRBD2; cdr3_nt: TGTGCCAGCAGCCAAGATGAACCCGTGGATGGTCCGTGGCTAGCGGGGGGAGGCACGCAGTATTTT; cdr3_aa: CASSQDEPVDGPWLAGGGTQYF
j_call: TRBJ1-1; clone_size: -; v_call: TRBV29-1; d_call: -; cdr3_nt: TGCAGCGTTGATTGGGGGGGCACTGAAGCTTTCTTT; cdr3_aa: CSVDWGGTEAFF
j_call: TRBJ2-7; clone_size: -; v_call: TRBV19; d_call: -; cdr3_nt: TGTGCCAGTAGTCCTCAGGGACACCCGTCCTACGAGCAGTACTTC; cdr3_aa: CASSPQGHPSYEQYF
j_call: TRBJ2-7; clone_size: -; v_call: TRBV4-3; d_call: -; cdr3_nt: TGCGCCAGCAGCCAAGAGATACACTCCTACGAGCAGTACTTC; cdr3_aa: CASSQEIHSYEQYF